This TCR beta chain emerged from a study of blood T cell repertoires in COVID-19 (dated by TCRdb to about 2020). Study-level background: Samples covering the acute and convalescent phases of COVID-19 were provided by collaborators in the United States, Italy and Spain. The prospective study material was composed of cDNA or gDNA derived from T cells, B-cell-depleted T cells, or PBMCs. The dataset comprised deeply sampled blood TCRbeta repertoires from subjects exposed to, actively infected with, or recovered from COVID-19. The repertoires were made available in a free public database intended to serve as a resource for research on the immune response to SARS-CoV-2. Samples came from the ongoing ImmuneRACE study (first 160 participants) plus 1,254 subjects from 6 global collaborators. A de-identified subject ID, COVID-19 status, age in years and sex were almost always included in the sample metadata. Where available, HLA class I and class II types were obtained from metadata supplied by the sample provider rather than from assay-based typing.

Results and caveats for the whole study, not just this receptor: Clinical and demographic metadata were provided uncurated, with the amount varying by source and participant.

The CDR3 spans 14 residues, from the cysteine through the phenylalanine. The only DNA kept is the CDR3, 42 bases in frame from the first base. The CDR1 and CDR2 encoded by the germline V gene are SGHRS and YFSETQ. V gives up 2 bases and J gives up 11 bases, and the segment between their germline ends measures 19 bases. TCRbeta CDR3 regions were amplified from genomic DNA by means of the immunoSEQ Assay, a bias-controlled multiplex PCR. The original pipeline was this. Nucleated cell counts per sample were estimated from amplification of reference gene primers within the assay. Sequence reads were collapsed and filtered to measure the absolute abundance of every unique TCRbeta CDR3 rearrangement. Productive Simpson clonality was computed per sample as the square root of Simpson's diversity index over productive rearrangements. TCRdb stores this immuneACCESS table with in-frame sequences only. Part of the clones is absent; in the studies checked, under half of the shortfall reflects unresolved V genes, and no reason is known for the rest. The V and J calls and clone size are taken from that table; D and trimming were inferred from the DNA. The sample has some 250,000 clones on record, about 89% of them singletons. The ten top clones hold 0.95% to 1.5% of the sample.

Participants in the prospective study were aged about 18 to 100 years, lived in 20 to 25 United States geographic areas, and enrolled through a virtual design. In the prospective study, participants were assigned to cohorts based on the clinical history participants reported in a screening survey and a study questionnaire. Each participant in the prospective study had whole blood, serum and a nasopharyngeal or oropharyngeal swab collected by mobile phlebotomists. Over a roughly 2-month period, participants in the prospective study had the option of providing additional blood draws and questionnaires. Before DNA extraction, blood samples from the prospective study were shipped at room temperature or frozen. With respect to this clone: The target of this receptor is not known. One base away there is no much larger clone; base qualities are not given.

The sample consisted of PBMCs or T cells enriched from blood (not recorded which). The rearranged segments are TRBV5-1 and TRBJ1-1; TRBD1 is a possible D gene, resting on 5 matching bases. The receptor was derived from a human donor in a cohort exposed to, infected with or recovered from COVID-19 (not recorded which). The donor label of this sample is uncertain. The CDR3 region has the sequence CASSFLVGGLEAFF. The sequence in DNA is TGCGCCAGCAGCTTCCTCGTTGGGGGGTTGGAGGCTTTCTTT.